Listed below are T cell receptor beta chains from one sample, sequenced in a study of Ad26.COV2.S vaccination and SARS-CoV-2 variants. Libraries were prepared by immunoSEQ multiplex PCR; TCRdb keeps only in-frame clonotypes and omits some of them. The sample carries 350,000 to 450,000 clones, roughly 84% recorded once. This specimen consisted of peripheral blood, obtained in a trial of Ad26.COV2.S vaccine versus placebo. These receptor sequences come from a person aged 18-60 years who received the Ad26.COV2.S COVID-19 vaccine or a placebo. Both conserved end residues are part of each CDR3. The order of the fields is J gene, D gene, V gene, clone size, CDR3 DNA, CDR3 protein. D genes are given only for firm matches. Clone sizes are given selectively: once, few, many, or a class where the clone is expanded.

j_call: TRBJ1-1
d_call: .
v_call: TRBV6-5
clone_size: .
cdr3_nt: TGTGCCAGCAGGAAAAGTAGTCAGATGAACACTGAAGCTTTCTTT
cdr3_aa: CASRKSSQMNTEAFF

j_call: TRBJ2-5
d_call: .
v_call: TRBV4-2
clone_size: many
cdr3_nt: TGTGCCAGCAGCCAAGAGAAATTTTTGGGTCGGGAGACCCAGTACTTC
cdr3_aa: CASSQEKFLGRETQYF

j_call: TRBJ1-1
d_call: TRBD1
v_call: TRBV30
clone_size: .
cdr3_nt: TGTGCCTGGAGTGTACCTGGAGGGGGCTCTGAAGCTTTCTTT
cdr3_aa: CAWSVPGGGSEAFF

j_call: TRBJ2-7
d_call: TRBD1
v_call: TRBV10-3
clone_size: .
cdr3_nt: TGTGCCATCAGTTGGACAGGGGCCGAGCAGTACTTC
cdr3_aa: CAISWTGAEQYF

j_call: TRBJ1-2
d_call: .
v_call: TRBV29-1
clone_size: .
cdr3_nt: TGCAGCGTTGAAGTCATCTATGCTGGTGGCTACACCTTC
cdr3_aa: CSVEVIYAGGYTF

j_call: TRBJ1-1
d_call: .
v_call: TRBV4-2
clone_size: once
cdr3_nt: TGTGCCAGCAGCCAAGAGAGGACTGCTGAAGCTTTCTTT
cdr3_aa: CASSQERTAEAFF

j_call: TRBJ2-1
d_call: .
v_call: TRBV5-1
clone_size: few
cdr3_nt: TGCGCCAGCAGCTTGGGTACCGGGAGTAATGAGCAGTTCTTC
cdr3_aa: CASSLGTGSNEQFF

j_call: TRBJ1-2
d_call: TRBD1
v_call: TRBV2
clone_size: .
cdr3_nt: TGTGCCAGCATCAGGGACAGGGACTATGGCTACACCTTC
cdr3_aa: CASIRDRDYGYTF

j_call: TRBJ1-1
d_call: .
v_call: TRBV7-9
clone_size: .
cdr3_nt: TGTGCCAGCAGCTTAGGTCCGGGCAGTGAGACTGAAGCTTTCTTT
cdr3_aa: CASSLGPGSETEAFF

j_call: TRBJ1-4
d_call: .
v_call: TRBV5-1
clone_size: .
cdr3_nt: TGCGCCAGCAGCTTGGCCCGCGGAGGGGCGGCAGAAGAAAAACTGTTTTTT
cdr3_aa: CASSLARGGAAEEKLFF

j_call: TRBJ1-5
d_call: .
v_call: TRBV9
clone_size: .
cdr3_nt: TGTGCCAGCAGCCCTGGTAGGGCTAGTCAGCCCCAGCATTTT
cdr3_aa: CASSPGRASQPQHF

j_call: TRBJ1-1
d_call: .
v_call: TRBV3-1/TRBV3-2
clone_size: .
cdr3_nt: TGTGCCAGCAGCCGAATTCCCGGGACGAACACTGAAGCTTTCTTT
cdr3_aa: CASSRIPGTNTEAFF

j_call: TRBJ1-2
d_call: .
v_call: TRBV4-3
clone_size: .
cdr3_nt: TGCGCCAGCAGCCAAGAGGGGGGTAACTATGGCTACACCTTC
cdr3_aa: CASSQEGGNYGYTF

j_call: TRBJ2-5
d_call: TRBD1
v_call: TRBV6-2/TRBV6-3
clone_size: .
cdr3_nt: TGTGCCAGCAGTTACTTGGGGACAGTACAAGAGACCCAGTACTTC
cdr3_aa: CASSYLGTVQETQYF

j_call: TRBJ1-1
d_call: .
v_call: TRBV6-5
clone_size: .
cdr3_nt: TGTGCCAGCAGTTACTCGAAACGAAATGGAGCTTTCTTT
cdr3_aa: CASSYSKRNGAFF

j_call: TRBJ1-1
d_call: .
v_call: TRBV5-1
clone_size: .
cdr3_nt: TGCGCCAGCAACCTTCTAGGGACGGAAAACACTGAAGCTTTCTTT
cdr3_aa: CASNLLGTENTEAFF

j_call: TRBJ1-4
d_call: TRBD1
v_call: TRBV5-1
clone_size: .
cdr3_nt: TGCGCCAGCAGCCAACTACAGGGGGCGCGGAATGAAAAACTGTTTTTT
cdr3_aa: CASSQLQGARNEKLFF

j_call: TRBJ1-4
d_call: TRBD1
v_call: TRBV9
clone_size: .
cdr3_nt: TGTGCCAGCAGCGCTTTTGCCGACAGGGTCGGGGAAAAACTGTTTTTT
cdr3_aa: CASSAFADRVGEKLFF

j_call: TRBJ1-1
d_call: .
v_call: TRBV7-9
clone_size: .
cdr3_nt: TGTGCCAGCAGCACAATCTGGGGGTCAGATCGCACTGAAGCTTTCTTT
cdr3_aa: CASSTIWGSDRTEAFF

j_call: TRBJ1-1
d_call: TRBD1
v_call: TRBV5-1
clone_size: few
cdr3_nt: TGCGCCAGCAGCTCCAACAGGGGCCCTGAAGCTTTCTTT
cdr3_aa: CASSSNRGPEAFF

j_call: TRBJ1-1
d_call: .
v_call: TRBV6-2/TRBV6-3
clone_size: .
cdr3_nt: TGTGCCAGCAGTTTCGGAGGGATCACTGAAGCTTTCTTT
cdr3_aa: CASSFGGITEAFF

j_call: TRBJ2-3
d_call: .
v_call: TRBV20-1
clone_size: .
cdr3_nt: TGCAGTGCTAGCCTGGATACGCAGTATTTT
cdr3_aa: CSASLDTQYF

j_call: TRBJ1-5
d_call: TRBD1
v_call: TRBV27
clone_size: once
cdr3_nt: TGTGCCAGCAGTTCGCGACAGGGAGGGAACAATCAGCCCCAGCATTTT
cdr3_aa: CASSSRQGGNNQPQHF

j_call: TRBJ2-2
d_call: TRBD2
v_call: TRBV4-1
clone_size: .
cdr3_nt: TGCGCCAGCAGCCAGGTAGGACTAGCGGACCCAAGCACCGGGGAGCTGTTTTTT
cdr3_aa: CASSQVGLADPSTGELFF

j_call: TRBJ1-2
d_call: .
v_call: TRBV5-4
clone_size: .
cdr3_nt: TGTGCGACGTCCCTCGGTACAGTGGGCTACACCTTC
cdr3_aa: CATSLGTVGYTF

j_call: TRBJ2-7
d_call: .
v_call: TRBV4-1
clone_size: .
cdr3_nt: TGCGCCAGCAGCCAGATTTCGGGTGGCGACGAGCAGTACTTC
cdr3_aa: CASSQISGGDEQYF

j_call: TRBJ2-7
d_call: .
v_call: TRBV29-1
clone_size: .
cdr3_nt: TGCAGCGTTGATGGGGGGGCAGGCGAGCAGTACTTC
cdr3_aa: CSVDGGAGEQYF

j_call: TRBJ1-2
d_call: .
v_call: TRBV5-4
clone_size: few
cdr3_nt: TGTGCCAGCACAGGGGATTGGGGGTATGGCTACACCTTC
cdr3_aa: CASTGDWGYGYTF

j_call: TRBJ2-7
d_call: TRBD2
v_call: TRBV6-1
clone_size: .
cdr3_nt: TGTGCCAGCAGTGAAGCGCTAGCGGCCTACGAGCAGTACTTC
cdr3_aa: CASSEALAAYEQYF